The source of this T cell receptor (beta chain) is a study of T cell repertoires in cytomegalovirus infection. Study-wide context: HLA-B-restricted CMV epitopes that are well studied were used alongside recently identified HLA-C-restricted ones. Matching HLA type, along with CMV infection, was indicated by public TCR beta signatures. Notes on the study in general: The cumulative frequency of public TCR beta families distinguished individuals who carried CMV together with the relevant HLA.

Comment on this clonotype: The target antigen is unknown.

MiXCR, run by TCRdb on the reads, gives a single entry per CDR3 protein. The sample has fewer than 200,000 distinct CDR3 sequences, about a fifth seen once. Germline CDR1 reads MDHEN; CDR2 reads SYDVKM. V was shortened by 5 bases and J by 0 bases, with 28 bases between the two germline ends. The CDR3 runs 20 residues. The sequences come from CD8+ T cells from cultured PBMCs, collected from culture after CMV antigen stimulation. The gene calls are TRBV28 and TRBJ2-5; possibly TRBD1 or TRBD2 for D (5 bases each). The TCR was taken from a human donor in good health (CMV status not recorded). Some clones in this sample may be carry-over from other donors' samples. The DNA of the CDR3 is TGTGCCAGCAGTCACCCTTTACGGGACCCGAGAAACCCTAACCAAGAGACCCAGTACTTC. Amino acids: CASSHPLRDPRNPNQETQYF.